This paragraph reports one T cell receptor beta chain. Its cognate antigen has yet to be identified. Per-base quality was not reported, and no clone a single base away is much larger than it. This sample is drawn from a study of cytomegalovirus exposure and HLA in healthy donors (TCRdb year 2017). About the investigation overall: According to an earlier analysis of around 600 of the donors, 150 million to 200 million T cells yielded over 100 million unique TCR beta sequences and about 300 Gb of sequence data. In the later analysis, no new phenotypic data were used to find candidate immune exposures; instead, reliance was placed on TCR beta sequences and their occurrence across donors. A handful of DR-DQ haplotypes were handled as single units for association and clustering because linkage in the cohort was strong. The study combined high-throughput TCR immunosequencing, statistical association of individual TCRs with disease status, and machine learning to predict cytomegalovirus infection status. The number of donors typed differed by locus, with roughly 620-630 for A, B, C, DRB1 and DQB1, more than 500 for DQA1, over 600 for DPA1, and some 450 for DPB1. All discovery cohort repertoires had been generated on a single sequencing platform. On average, around 240,000 unique TCR beta nucleotide sequences were sequenced per donor among a few hundred genotyped donors of the cohort, with roughly 18% of those sequences being non-productive. An earlier analysis of 587 of the donors used high-throughput TCR beta sequencing to judge whether each TCR beta V gene segment behaved as functional or pseudogenic. A later genetic analysis took genome-wide SNP genotypes for 398 of the 666 donors and used that subset as a discovery cohort. The T cell repertoires of several hundred subjects were profiled by immunosequencing and related to cytomegalovirus serostatus. Besides the first cohort of approximately 710 subjects, a separate validation cohort made up of some 110 different subjects was used. Of the approximately 400 genotyped donors, around 81% fell in the genetic ancestry cluster associated with self-reported Caucasian donors. HLA typing covered class I and class II loci at four-digit resolution. An early release covering roughly 600 HLA-typed donors comprised approximately 290 gigabases of sequencing data and around 80 million unique TCR sequences. Donor age, sex, ethnicity and CMV serostatus were compiled together with the repertoire data. The study aimed to test whether signatures of past pathogen exposure could be identified by cataloging public T cell receptors. A later analysis re-analyzed previously published TCR beta repertoires from roughly 690 donors and added high-resolution HLA genotyping to study TCR occurrence patterns.

Here is what the overall study found, with its caveats: Presence/absence analyses assumed roughly uniform sequencing depth across donors, an assumption that may not hold. A cluster of highly shared sequence variants was judged likely to be a technical artifact of the sequencing pipeline. A total of roughly 160 TCR beta chains were listed by the study as associated with cytomegalovirus. Most TCR sequences were observed very rarely across donors, whereas some public TCRs were present in many individuals. V-gene and J-gene trimming of TCR beta chains was associated with a missense DCLRE1C variant in a later genetic analysis, and the association was replicated in an independent cohort. HLA typing was unavailable for some donors at each locus, so association tests used only the typed subset. A later analysis found that HLA-associated TCR beta chains were more clonally expanded and had lower generation probabilities than equally common non-associated chains. In a later analysis, TCR association rates were found to vary across HLA loci, with the most associated TCRs seen for DRB1 alleles and the fewest for HLA-C alleles. A further reported finding was that TCR beta sequences accurately predicted the HLA-A and HLA-B alleles for most subjects in the first cohort. The classifier was reported to diagnose cytomegalovirus status with high specificity and sensitivity in both the original cohort and the validation cohort. According to a later analysis, most CMV-associated TCR beta chains appeared to be HLA-restricted, and the HLA associations seemed to be driven largely by CMV exposure. When HLA alleles, especially DR and DQ, strongly co-occurred, TCR associations were difficult to assign to individual alleles. Three of the identified cytomegalovirus-associated TCR beta chains were confirmed in vitro to be specific for cytomegalovirus antigens. Compared with the roughly 700-donor mean, donors in an Asian-associated ancestry cluster had fewer N-insertions in productive TCRs, according to a later genetic analysis. For the cohort, immune exposure information was limited to CMV serostatus. A later analysis reported that several top co-occurrence clusters appeared linked to parvovirus B19, influenza, CMV and Epstein-Barr virus. Correlated functional status among segregating V segments might reflect linkage disequilibrium, but an unknown experimental factor could not be ruled out. The authors suggested that the approach could potentially be extended to other disease states and immunological phenotypes. Specific HLA alleles were associated with 15,000 to 20,000 TCR beta sequences at a false discovery rate of 0.05 in a later analysis. Because counts were too low, about 17 rarely observed V segments, including chromosome 9 orphons, were excluded from the earlier analysis of roughly 580 of the donors. Broadly in line with IMGT annotations, most TCR beta V segments showed up in productive rearrangements about 87% or about 30% of the time in an earlier analysis of 450 to 600 of the donors. Because the 87-base-pair reads could not distinguish some IMGT-functional V segments, including TRBV6-2 and TRBV6-3, those segments were excluded. The cohort was sequenced for TCR beta chains only, and without alpha or paired-chain data the features that could be detected were limited.

The cohort comprised some 680 healthy bone marrow donors. At the time of sampling, all cohort members were nominally healthy, though unrecorded immune exposures were likely present. The donor was CMV seronegative and belonged to the group of under 400 seronegative cohort members. A peripheral blood sample was provided by each donor, and peripheral blood mononuclear cells were used for TCR beta sequencing. Genomic DNA extraction from the blood cell samples was performed with the Qiagen DNeasy Blood Extraction Kit. Receptors were amplified or captured by the immunoSEQ multiplex PCR assay. A mixture of 60 forward primers for TCR Vbeta segments and 13 reverse primers for TCR Jbeta segments was used in the multiplex PCR. A multiplex PCR assay on genomic DNA amplified the CDR3 region of rearranged TCR beta genes. The amplified TCR beta libraries were sequenced on the Illumina HiSeq System as 87-base-pair reads. In the source study's methods: Across the 666 repertoires, a later analysis counted tens of millions of unique TCR beta chains, approximately 10 million of which were shared by at least two donors. A nearest-neighbor algorithm error-corrected the raw reads and collapsed the reads into unique sequences, merging closely related sequences to remove PCR and sequencing errors. To assign V, D and J gene segments, CDR3 sequences were aligned to IMGT reference sequences. For a sequence to be retained, a match of at least six nucleotides to both a V gene segment and a J gene segment was required. A rearrangement counted as productive if the CDR3 had no stop codons and remained in frame with V and J, and every other rearrangement counted as non-productive. CDR3 was defined by IMGT convention, running from the second conserved V-encoded cysteine to the conserved J-encoded phenylalanine. The earlier analysis of about 610 of the donors excluded any sequence lacking an unambiguous match to a single V gene segment. In an earlier analysis of several hundred of the donors, V segments were called functional above 56.7% productive rearrangements and were called segregating when the between-donor standard deviation exceeded 5%. To diagnose cytomegalovirus status from the catalog of TCR beta chain sequences, a statistical classification framework was built. V and J gene assignment, in a later analysis, came from comparing TCR nucleotide sequences with IMGT/GENE-DB human TR gene sequences. The TCRdist pipeline was used in a later analysis to assign CDR3 sequences and most-parsimonious VDJ recombination scenarios. In a later analysis, each TCR beta chain was defined by its CDR3 amino acid sequence together with its V-gene family, and reads without a unique V-gene family were excluded. In a later analysis, 450 to 600 highly shared, low-generation-probability nucleotide sequences were removed to address suspected cross-contamination and a sequencing artifact. In a later analysis, a clonal expansion index for each public chain was calculated from normalized within-repertoire ranks of inferred template counts. In a later analysis, generation probabilities were computed using a VDJ recombination model fitted to out-of-frame rearrangements, and the results were checked against IGoR. A later analysis scored TCR-TCR, TCR-HLA and TCR-CMV co-occurrence with hypergeometric tests, applying a repertoire-size bias correction to TCR pairs. In a later analysis, false discovery rates were estimated by permuting HLA or CMV assignments 20 times. In a later analysis, co-occurring TCRs were grouped using DBSCAN, and TCRdist sequence similarity was added for clustering within HLA-allele-positive subsets. Repertoires with fewer than 30,000 or more than 120,000 public chains were left out of co-occurrence clustering, as were a handful of repertoires with anomalous nucleotide sharing. TCRdb retrieved this table from immuneACCESS and kept in-frame rearrangements only. Not all clones are present; in checked studies, unresolved V genes account for under half, and no reason is known for the remainder. V and J calls and clone size are given by that table; D and trimming were obtained from the DNA. Recorded for this sample are about 160,000 clones; around 64% of them occurred a single time. Of the sample, over 2.5% is held by the ten largest clones.

V is cut back by 6 bases and J by 3 bases, with 14 bases in the junction unmatched. There are 17 amino acids in the CDR3, from cysteine to phenylalanine inclusive. Only the CDR3 region is kept as DNA, spanning 51 bases read in frame from base 1. In the germline V gene (reference sequence), CDR1 corresponds to SGHKS and CDR2 to YYEKEE. Sequences were obtained from PBMCs. The sequence joins TRBV5-5 to TRBJ2-5; TRBD2 aligns with 10 central bases. This TCR came from a woman aged 25 to 39 in good health and CMV-seronegative. For the CDR3, the sequence is CASILGWSGGEEETQYF. The DNA sequence follows: TGTGCCAGCATCCTCGGCTGGAGCGGGGGGGAGGAAGAGACCCAGTACTTC.